This T cell receptor (beta chain) was captured by sequencing in a study of cytomegalovirus exposure and HLA in healthy donors. Study-level points and caveats: At a 0.05 false discovery rate, a later analysis found some 18,000 TCR beta sequences to be associated with HLA alleles. For presence/absence analyses, sequencing depth was assumed to be roughly uniform across donors. Cytomegalovirus-associated TCR beta chains were listed, numbering 164. Trimming of TCR beta V- and J-genes showed a link, identified in a later analysis, to a missense DCLRE1C variant.

The CDR3 runs 12 residues. V was pared by 7 bases and J by 2 bases, with 9 bases between. Germline V gene sequence: CDR1 SNHLY, CDR2 FYNNEI. This clone was seen only a few times. Its specificity is not known. Use of 60 Vbeta and 13 Jbeta primers characterized the PCR. The assay was immunoSEQ multiplex PCR, and TCRdb's table has in-frame clones only and misses some. The sample has about 180,000 clones, around 80% seen once; the top ten hold 2% to 2.5%. This receptor was taken from a woman aged 30 to 39 in good health and CMV-seronegative. This chain uses TRBV2 with TRBJ2-7, with D perhaps matching TRBD2 (7 bases). The sequenced material came from PBMCs. The CDR3 coding sequence is TGTGCCAGCAAGGGGGGGACCTACGAGCAGTACTTC. Its translation is CASKGGTYEQYF.